This is a list of T cell receptor beta chains from one sample in a study of cytomegalovirus exposure and HLA in healthy donors. Profiled with immunoSEQ multiplex PCR; TCRdb holds only in-frame clones, not every one. The data show about 150,000 clones, around three quarters seen once. Source material: PBMCs. These receptors came from a woman between 40 and 55 years old in good health and CMV-seronegative. Both conserved end residues are part of each CDR3. Fields, in order: clone size, J gene, CDR3 length, D gene, V gene, CDR3 DNA, CDR3 protein. The D gene is left open where the match is weak. Size is omitted from some rows. Given values are once, few, many or a class for expanded clones.

- TRBJ2-7 13 TRBD1 TRBV18 TGTGCCAGCTCACGGACAGGGTACAACGAGCAGTACTTC CASSRTGYNEQYF
- TRBJ1-1 14 - TRBV28 TGTGCCAGCAGTCTGACAGGAGCCGACACTGAAGCTTTCTTT CASSLTGADTEAFF
- TRBJ1-1 12 - TRBV19 TGTGCCAGCAGGGTATTGAACACTGAAGCTTTCTTT CASRVLNTEAFF
- TRBJ1-5 19 TRBD1 TRBV10-3 TGTGCCATCAGTGAGACTCCGGGACAGGGAGGGTTAGTTAATCAGCCCCAGCATTTT CAISETPGQGGLVNQPQHF
- TRBJ1-2 13 - TRBV7-9 TGTGCCAGCAGCTTCGGTTGGAACTATGGCTACACCTTC CASSFGWNYGYTF
- TRBJ2-7 12 - TRBV27 TGTGCCAGCAGTTTGTCAGGGCAAGAGCAGTACTTC CASSLSGQEQYF
- TRBJ1-1 15 TRBD1 TRBV11-2 TGTGCCAGCAGCTTAACAGGGGCCATGAACACTGAAGCTTTCTTT CASSLTGAMNTEAFF
- TRBJ2-1 20 - TRBV28 TGTGCCAGCAGTTTATCACGGGATTTTGTTTTCGGTTCTTCGGACAATGAGCAGTTCTTC CASSLSRDFVFGSSDNEQFF
- TRBJ1-2 15 - TRBV4-1 TGCGCCAGCAGCCAAGTAGGGGGACCTCTCTATGGCTACACCTTC CASSQVGGPLYGYTF
- TRBJ1-1 14 - TRBV7-2 TGTGCCAGCAGCAGAGAGGGATGGAACACTGAAGCTTTCTTT CASSREGWNTEAFF
- TRBJ1-1 17 TRBD1 TRBV7-6 TGTGCCAGCAGCTTAGAAGCAGGGGGCATCGGGAACACTGAAGCTTTCTTT CASSLEAGGIGNTEAFF
- TRBJ1-5 16 - TRBV19 TGTGCCAGTAGTGTACGACAGGTCTATAGCAATCAGCCCCAGCATTTT CASSVRQVYSNQPQHF
- TRBJ2-3 16 TRBD2 TRBV5-1 TGCGCCAGCAGCCGGACTAGCGGGGCCATTTTAGATACGCAGTATTTT CASSRTSGAILDTQYF
- TRBJ2-5 13 TRBD1 TRBV5-1 TGCGCCAGCAGAACAGGGGGCACAGAGACCCAGTACTTC CASRTGGTETQYF
- TRBJ2-7 16 - TRBV18 TGTGCCAGCTCACTCCAGCGGGGAGAGGGGGTGAACGAGCAGTACTTC CASSLQRGEGVNEQYF
few TRBJ1-5 15 - TRBV2 TGTGCCAGCAGAGACTTGACAGGCGACAATCAGCCCCAGCATTTT CASRDLTGDNQPQHF
- TRBJ2-1 16 - TRBV5-1 TGCGCCAGCAAATTATGGGCCGGAAGTTCCTACAATGAGCAGTTCTTC CASKLWAGSSYNEQFF
- TRBJ2-7 14 TRBD1 TRBV4-1 TGCGCCAGTCGGACCGGGACAGCTACCTACGAGCAGTACTTC CASRTGTATYEQYF
- TRBJ2-7 13 TRBD1 TRBV23-1 TGCGCCAGCCTCGACAGGGGGCACTACGAGCAGTACTTC CASLDRGHYEQYF
- TRBJ2-7 14 - TRBV5-4 TGTGCCAGCAGCACCCGGACACCTCCCTACGAGCAGTACTTC CASSTRTPPYEQYF
- TRBJ1-5 14 - TRBV9 TGTGCCAGCAGCCCAGGCCTGGACAATCAGCCCCAGCATTTT CASSPGLDNQPQHF
- TRBJ2-7 15 - TRBV14 TGTGCCAGCAGCCTTGGGGGCAGCCCCCCCTACGAGCAGTACTTC CASSLGGSPPYEQYF
- TRBJ2-2 14 - TRBV9 TGTGCCAGCAGCCAGGCGGGTTACACCGGGGAGCTGTTTTTT CASSQAGYTGELFF
- TRBJ1-6 18 - TRBV15 TGTGCCACCAGCAGGTTCCGAACACAGGGCCTCCGGGATTCACCCCTCCACTTT CATSRFRTQGLRDSPLHF
- TRBJ1-6 15 - TRBV6-1 TGTGCCAGCAGTTCCCTCTTCACAGGGAATTCACCCCTCCACTTT CASSSLFTGNSPLHF
- TRBJ1-2 15 - TRBV7-9 TGTTCCAGCAGCTTATTGGCAGGGCCCGCCTATGGCTACACCTTC CSSSLLAGPAYGYTF
- TRBJ1-2 13 - TRBV4-1 TGCGCCAGCAGCCAAGTCGCAGGGGAAGGCTACACCTTC CASSQVAGEGYTF
- TRBJ2-3 14 - TRBV9 TGTGCCAGCAGCGTACCCGGGAGCACGGATACGCAGTATTTT CASSVPGSTDTQYF
- TRBJ2-2 14 TRBD2 TRBV29-1 TGCAGCGTTGGGGCTAGCGGGGAGTTGGGGGAGCTGTTTTTT CSVGASGELGELFF
- TRBJ1-2 14 - TRBV7-9 TGTGCCAGCAGCTTAGAGGCGGGTAACTATGGCTACACCTTC CASSLEAGNYGYTF
once TRBJ1-4 16 TRBD1 TRBV18 TGTGCCAGCTCACCACCGCTGGGACAGGTTAATGAAAAACTGTTTTTT CASSPPLGQVNEKLFF
- TRBJ2-1 15 - TRBV6-1 TGTGCCAGCAGTGTAGGGCTAGCCGATCACAATGAGCAGTTCTTC CASSVGLADHNEQFF
- TRBJ1-2 14 TRBD1 TRBV4-1 TGCGCCAGCAGTCGTGGACAGGGGGGCTATGGCTACACCTTC CASSRGQGGYGYTF
once TRBJ2-5 14 - TRBV5-1 TGCGCCAGCAGCGGTCCCCCCAGACAAGAGACCCAGTACTTC CASSGPPRQETQYF
few TRBJ2-2 14 - TRBV6-1 TGTGCCAGCAGTGAGGGGCCTAACACCGGGGAGCTGTTTTTT CASSEGPNTGELFF
- TRBJ1-1 14 TRBD1 TRBV5-1 TGCGCCAGCAGCTCATGGACAGGGAACACTGAAGCTTTCTTT CASSSWTGNTEAFF
- TRBJ1-5 13 TRBD1 TRBV6-5 TGTGCCAGCAGCCGGGACAGGGGCGAGCCCCAGCATTTT CASSRDRGEPQHF
- TRBJ1-5 13 - TRBV25-1 TGTGCCAGCAGTGCGCAGGGGTATCAGCCCCAGCATTTT CASSAQGYQPQHF
once TRBJ1-4 16 TRBD1 TRBV2 TGTGCCAGCAGACACAGGGGAGGAGTCCGGGTCCAAAAACTGTTTTTT CASRHRGGVRVQKLFF
- TRBJ1-1 14 - TRBV2 TGTGCCAGCAGGGAAACTCCCATGAACACTGAAGCTTTCTTT CASRETPMNTEAFF
- TRBJ1-5 14 - TRBV27 TGTGCCAGCAGTTTAAGAGGGAGCAATCAGCCCCAGCATTTT CASSLRGSNQPQHF
few TRBJ1-5 14 TRBD1 TRBV2 TGTGCCAGCAGTCGGACAGGGGGCAATCAGCCCCAGCATTTT CASSRTGGNQPQHF
once TRBJ2-5 14 - TRBV25-1 TGTGCCAGCAGACCTCGCGCGTACCAAGAGACCCAGTACTTC CASRPRAYQETQYF
few TRBJ1-4 18 - TRBV4-1 TGCGCCAGCAGCCAATACAGGGATTCCTTTGCAACTAATGAAAAACTGTTTTTT CASSQYRDSFATNEKLFF
- TRBJ1-2 16 TRBD1 TRBV5-1 TGCGCCAGCAGCGCGGACAGGGGGCAGTCTAACTATGGCTACACCTTC CASSADRGQSNYGYTF
- TRBJ1-2 14 TRBD1 TRBV14 TGTGCCAGCAGCGAAGGACAGGGAAGAGGTGGCTACACCTTC CASSEGQGRGGYTF
- TRBJ1-5 14 - TRBV5-1 TGCGCCAGCAGCCGAACGGGTCAGGGGACGCCCCAGCATTTT CASSRTGQGTPQHF
- TRBJ1-4 13 TRBD1 TRBV6-1 TGTGCCAGCAGGACCGGACAGGAGTATAAACTGTTTTTT CASRTGQEYKLFF
once TRBJ2-1 13 - TRBV15 TGTGCCACCAGCAGAGATTTAGTGTATGAGCAGTTCTTC CATSRDLVYEQFF
- TRBJ1-1 16 - TRBV19 TGTGCCAGTAGTATACCCCCGGCAGGGGTAGGGACTGAAGCTTTCTTT CASSIPPAGVGTEAFF
once TRBJ2-2 16 TRBD1 TRBV18 TGTGCCAGCCCAAAAACGACAGGGGCCAACACCGGGGAGCTGTTTTTT CASPKTTGANTGELFF
- TRBJ2-7 13 - TRBV7-3 TGTGCCAGCAGCTTAAACACAGGCTACGAGCAGTACTTC CASSLNTGYEQYF
once TRBJ1-4 14 - TRBV7-6 TGTGCCAGCAGCTTCTCAGGGGATTCTGAAAAACTGTTTTTT CASSFSGDSEKLFF
- TRBJ1-1 14 - TRBV5-1 TGCGCCAGCAGCGGACTTCCGGGGTTCACTGAAGCTTTCTTT CASSGLPGFTEAFF
- TRBJ2-5 15 TRBD2 TRBV28 TGTGCCAGCAGCCTAGCGGGGGAACCCCAAGAGACCCAGTACTTC CASSLAGEPQETQYF
- TRBJ1-1 16 TRBD1 TRBV28 TGTGCCAGCAGTTCCTTCCCGCTGCGGGACAGAGATGAAGCTTTCTTT CASSSFPLRDRDEAFF
- TRBJ1-1 14 TRBD1 TRBV5-6 TGTGCCAGCAAGACGGACAGGGAGGACACTGAAGCTTTCTTT CASKTDREDTEAFF
- TRBJ1-1 11 - TRBV7-9 TGTTCCAGCACCCCACAGGGTGAAGCTTTCTTT CSSTPQGEAFF
- TRBJ2-3 16 TRBD2 TRBV19 TGTGCCAGTAGTATAGTGTGGCGGGGGGGCGCACATACGCAGTATTTT CASSIVWRGGAHTQYF
- TRBJ2-2 15 TRBD2 TRBV5-4 TGTGCCAGCAGCGCGGGGGGAGCCGACACCGGGGAGCTGTTTTTT CASSAGGADTGELFF